A selection of T cell receptor beta chains follows, all from one sample in a study of regulatory T cells in long-lasting Graves disease. MiXCR, run by TCRdb on the multiplex PCR reads, gives a single entry per CDR3 protein. The sample contains 430,000 or so distinct CDR3 sequences, roughly 23% of which appear only once. The starting material was peripheral blood mononuclear cells (PBMCs), obtained when the disease was refractory, from a patient treated with antithyroid drugs. These receptors all stem from a female donor with Graves disease. Both conserved end residues are part of each CDR3. A D gene is named only where the DNA matches it firmly. Expanded clones are given a class, and other clones once, few, many or no size at all.

v_call	j_call	d_call	clone_size	cdr3_nt	cdr3_aa
TRBV12-3/TRBV12-4	TRBJ2-7	-	few	TGTGCCAGCAGTCTAGTCGGTCAAAAGCATTCGGAGCAGTACTTC	CASSLVGQKHSEQYF
TRBV29-1	TRBJ2-5	-	-	TGCAGCGGTGAACGACAGGAAGAGACCCAGTACTTC	CSGERQEETQYF
TRBV6-1	TRBJ1-4	-	few	TGTGCCAGCAGTGACAGGATAGGGTCTAATGAAAAACTGTTTTTT	CASSDRIGSNEKLFF
TRBV28	TRBJ1-5	TRBD1	many	TGTGCCAGCAGCCTCGGGACAGTAAATCAGCCCCAGCATTTT	CASSLGTVNQPQHF
TRBV12-3/TRBV12-4	TRBJ1-5	-	many	TGTGCCAGCACCCCGGGACCCAATCAGCCCCAGCATTTT	CASTPGPNQPQHF
TRBV6-1	TRBJ1-1	-	many	TGTGCCAGCAGTGATCCGGATAGGTCGGGTGAAGCTTTCTTT	CASSDPDRSGEAFF
TRBV27	TRBJ2-7	TRBD2	few	TGTGCCAGCAGTCCTCTCGATCCGGGAGGGCCCCACGAGCAGTACTTC	CASSPLDPGGPHEQYF
TRBV4-1	TRBJ1-4	TRBD1	-	TGCGCCAGCAGCCAAGATCTAAGGACAGGCGGGGGTGAAAAACTGTTTTTT	CASSQDLRTGGGEKLFF
TRBV7-2	TRBJ2-5	TRBD2	-	TGTGCCAGCAGACGAGCGGGAGTTTGGCAAGAGACCCAGTACTTC	CASRRAGVWQETQYF
TRBV20-1	TRBJ2-7	-	-	TGCAGTGCTACCCGTGGCTACGAGCAGTACTTC	CSATRGYEQYF
TRBV2	TRBJ1-5	-	many	TGTGCCAGCAGTGAGACTAGTGCGACCGGGGGTCAGCCCCAGCATTTT	CASSETSATGGQPQHF
TRBV27	TRBJ1-6	-	-	TGTGCCAGCAGTTTACGCGGGAATGAAGTTCTCTTT	CASSLRGNEVLF
TRBV6-1	TRBJ1-5	TRBD1	few	TGTGCCAGCAGTGAAATACTCCGGGACAGATATCAGCCCCAGCATTTT	CASSEILRDRYQPQHF
TRBV15	TRBJ1-6	-	-	TGTGCCACCAGCAGAGATCAGGGGAATAATTCACCCCTCCACTTT	CATSRDQGNNSPLHF
TRBV19	TRBJ1-1	-	-	TGTGCCAGTAGTATTACGGGGGTGAACACTGAAGCTTTCTTT	CASSITGVNTEAFF
TRBV7-8	TRBJ2-3	-	-	TGTGCCAGCAGCTTAGTCCTCTCGGTCGGCCGAACTAGCACAGATACGCAGTATTTT	CASSLVLSVGRTSTDTQYF
TRBV28	TRBJ1-5	-	-	TGTGCCAGCAGTTTTGGAGGGGCTAGCAATCAGCCCCAGCATTTT	CASSFGGASNQPQHF
TRBV29-1	TRBJ2-2	-	-	TGCAGCGTTGAACGTTTAGGACTTCCCATGCGCCGGGAGCTGTTTTTT	CSVERLGLPMRRELFF
TRBV20-1	TRBJ1-5	TRBD1	-	TGCAGTGCGGCTCAGGGGGCGCGCCTTCAGCCCCAGCATTTT	CSAAQGARLQPQHF
TRBV6-2/TRBV6-3	TRBJ1-5	TRBD1	many	TGTGCCAGCAGTGAAAGTACAGGGGGCAATCAGCCCCAGCATTTT	CASSESTGGNQPQHF